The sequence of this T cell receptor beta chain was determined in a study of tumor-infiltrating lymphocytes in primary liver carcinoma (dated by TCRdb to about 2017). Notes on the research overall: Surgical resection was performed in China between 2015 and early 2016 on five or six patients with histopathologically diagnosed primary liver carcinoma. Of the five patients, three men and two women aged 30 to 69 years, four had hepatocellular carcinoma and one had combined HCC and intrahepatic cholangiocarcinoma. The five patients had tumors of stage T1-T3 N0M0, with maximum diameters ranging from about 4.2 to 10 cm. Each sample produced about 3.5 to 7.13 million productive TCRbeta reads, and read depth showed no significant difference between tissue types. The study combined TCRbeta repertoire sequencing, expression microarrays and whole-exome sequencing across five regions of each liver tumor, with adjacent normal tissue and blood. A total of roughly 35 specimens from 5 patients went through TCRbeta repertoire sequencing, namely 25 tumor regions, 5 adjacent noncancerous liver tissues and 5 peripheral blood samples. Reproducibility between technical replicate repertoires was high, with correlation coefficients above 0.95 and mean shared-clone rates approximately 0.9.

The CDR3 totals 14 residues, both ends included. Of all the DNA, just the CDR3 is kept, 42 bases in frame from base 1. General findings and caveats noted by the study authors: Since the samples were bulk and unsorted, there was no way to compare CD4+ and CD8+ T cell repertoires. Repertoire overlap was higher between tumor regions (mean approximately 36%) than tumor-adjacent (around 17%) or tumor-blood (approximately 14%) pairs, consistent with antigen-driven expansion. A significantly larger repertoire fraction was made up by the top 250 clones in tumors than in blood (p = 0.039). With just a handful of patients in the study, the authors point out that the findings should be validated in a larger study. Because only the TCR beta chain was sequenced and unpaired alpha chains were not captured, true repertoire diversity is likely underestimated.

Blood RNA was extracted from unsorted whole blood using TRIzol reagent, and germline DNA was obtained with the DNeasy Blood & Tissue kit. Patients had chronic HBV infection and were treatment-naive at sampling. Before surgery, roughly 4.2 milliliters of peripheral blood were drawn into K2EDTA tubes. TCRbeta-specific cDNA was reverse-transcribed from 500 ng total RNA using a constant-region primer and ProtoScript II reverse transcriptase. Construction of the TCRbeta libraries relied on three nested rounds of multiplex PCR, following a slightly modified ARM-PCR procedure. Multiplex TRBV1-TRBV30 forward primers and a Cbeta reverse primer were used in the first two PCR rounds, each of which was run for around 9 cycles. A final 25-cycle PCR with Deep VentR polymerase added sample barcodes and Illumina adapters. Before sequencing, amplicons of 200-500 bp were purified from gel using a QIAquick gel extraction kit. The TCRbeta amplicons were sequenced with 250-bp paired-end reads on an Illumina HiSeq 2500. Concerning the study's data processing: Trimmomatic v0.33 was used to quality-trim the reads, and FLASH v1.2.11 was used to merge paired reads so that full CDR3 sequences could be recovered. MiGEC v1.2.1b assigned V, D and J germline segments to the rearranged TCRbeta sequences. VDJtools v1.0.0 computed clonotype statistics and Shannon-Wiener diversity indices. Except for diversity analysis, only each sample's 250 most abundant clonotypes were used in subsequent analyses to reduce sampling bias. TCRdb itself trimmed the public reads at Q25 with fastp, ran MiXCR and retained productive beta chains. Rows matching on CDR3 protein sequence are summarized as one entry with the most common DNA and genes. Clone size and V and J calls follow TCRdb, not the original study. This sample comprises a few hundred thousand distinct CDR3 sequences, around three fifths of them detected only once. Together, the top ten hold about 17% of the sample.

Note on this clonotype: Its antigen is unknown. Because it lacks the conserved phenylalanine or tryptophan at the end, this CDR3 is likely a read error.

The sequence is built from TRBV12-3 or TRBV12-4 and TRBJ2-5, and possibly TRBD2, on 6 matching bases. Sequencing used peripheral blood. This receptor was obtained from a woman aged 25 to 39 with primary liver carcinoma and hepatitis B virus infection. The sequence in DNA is TGTGCCAGCGGTTTAAATTCAGCGGGAGAGACCCAGTACTTA. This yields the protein CASGLNSAGETQYL.